The 26 T cell receptor beta chains below all came from one sample that was sequenced in a study of control samples from healthy donors and cancer patients. TCRdb's table, derived via immunoSEQ multiplex PCR, lists solely in-frame clones and lacks some. The sample carries 350,000 to 450,000 clones, 80% to 95% recorded once. Source material: PBMCs. The receptors derive from a man aged 40-50 years with head and neck cancer.

The chain combines TRBV19 with TRBJ2-2; TRBD1 is a possible D gene (5 bases). Germline CDR1 is LNHDA and CDR2 is SQIVND (reference sequence). Trimming pared 4 bases from V and 6 bases from J, leaving 15 bases between. This CDR3 has 15 amino acids. The CDR3, as DNA: TGTGCCAGTAGTAACAAACTTGCAGGGCCCGGGGAGCTGTTTTTT. Translated: CASSNKLAGPGELFF.

This chain uses TRBV27 with TRBJ2-7, with 13 nucleotides matching TRBD2. The germline gives CDR1 MNHEY, CDR2 SMNVEV (reference sequence). The CDR3 is made up of 16 amino acids. The V and J ends lost 3 bases and 6 bases, in that order; junction bases with no gene match: 8. The CDR3 coding sequence is TGTGCCAGCAGTTTTCTTCCCGGGACTAGCGGGATCGAGCAGTACTTC. Amino acid sequence: CASSFLPGTSGIEQYF.

This clone was seen only a few times. This chain uses TRBV12-3 or TRBV12-4 with TRBJ2-5, with D perhaps TRBD2 (6 bases). V lost 6 bases, J lost 5 bases, and 10 bases lay in between. The CDR3 has 12 amino acids. The CDR3 region is CASRGLGETQYF. CDR3 DNA sequence: TGTGCCAGCAGGGGACTGGGGGAGACCCAGTACTTC.

This chain links TRBV5-1 with TRBJ2-1; 7 nucleotides match TRBD1. The length of the CDR3 is 16 residues. The junction had 10 bases not matched to a gene; V was cut back by 3 bases and J by 4 bases. Germline CDR1 reads SGHRS; CDR2 reads YFSETQ. CDR3 protein: CASSWDSALPYNEQFF. CDR3 nucleotide sequence: TGCGCCAGCAGCTGGGACAGCGCACTACCTTACAATGAGCAGTTCTTC.

The chain carries TRBV28 and TRBJ1-2, with a weak D call TRBD1 (6 bases). The CDR3 runs to 14 residues. The V end was cut by 3 bases, the J end by 3 bases, with 11 bases between. The germline V gene encodes CDR1 MDHEN and CDR2 SYDVKM. The CDR3 DNA sequence: TGTGCCAGCAGTTTTTCAGGGGCGGACTATGGCTACACCTTC. This translates into CASSFSGADYGYTF.

The chain carries TRBV3-1 (or the pseudogene TRBV3-2) and TRBJ2-3, with no clear D. V was cut by 4 bases and J by 2 bases, with 13 bases left in between. The CDR3 is 15 amino acids. The germline V gene encodes CDR1 LGHDT and CDR2 YNNKEL (reference sequence). CDR3 bases: TGTGCCAGCAGCCGCCGAGGAATCATCACAGATACGCAGTATTTT. Translation: CASSRRGIITDTQYF.

This clone appeared a single time. V is TRBV2 and J is TRBJ2-7; TRBD1 matches at 7 bases. J was trimmed by 4 bases and V by 3 bases; bases with no gene match: 3. Germline assignment: CDR1 SNHLY and CDR2 FYNNEI. This CDR3 spans 13 amino acids. CDR3 nucleotides: TGTGCCAGCAGTGAGACAGGGCGGTACGAGCAGTACTTC. It specifies CASSETGRYEQYF.

V usage is TRBV19 and J usage is TRBJ2-1, with TRBD2 identical over 8 bases. This CDR3 is built from 14 residues. Trimming took 4 bases from V and 9 from J; bases not matched to a gene: 8. Per the germline V gene, CDR1 is LNHDA and CDR2 is SQIVND (reference sequence). The CDR3 loop is CASSTGTRSGEQFF. CDR3 nucleotide sequence: TGTGCCAGTAGTACCGGGACTAGGTCGGGTGAGCAGTTCTTC.

V usage is TRBV20-1 and J usage is TRBJ2-1; D not certain. Trimming pared 6 bases from V and 9 bases from J, leaving 12 bases between. CDR3 size: 11 residues. The germline V gene has CDR1 DFQATT and CDR2 SNEGSKA (reference sequence). In nucleotides, the CDR3 is TGCAGTGCCTCCTCGGAAGTTGAGCAGTTCTTC. It yields the protein CSASSEVEQFF.

The J gene is TRBJ2-2, the V gene TRBV19, with D perhaps matching TRBD2 (5 bases). The CDR3 extends over 15 amino acids. Germline V gene sequence: CDR1 LNHDA, CDR2 SQIVND (reference sequence). Trimming removed 3 bases at V and 0 bases at J, with 8 bases between. The CDR3 nucleotides read TGTGCCAGTAGTATGAGTAGCGCGAACACCGGGGAGCTGTTTTTT. This gives the protein CASSMSSANTGELFF.

The chain recombines TRBV6-1 with TRBJ1-5; D gene uncertain. Looked up from germline, CDR1 is MNHNS and CDR2 is SASEGT. V was clipped by 2 bases and J by 0 bases, with 11 bases between them. The CDR3 extends over 16 amino acids. The CDR3 DNA follows: TGTGCCAGCAGTGAACAGTATTGGGTTAGCAATCAGCCCCAGCATTTT. The encoded protein is CASSEQYWVSNQPQHF.

The chain couples TRBV30 to TRBJ2-6, with no clear D. V lost 0 bases, J lost 0 bases, and 6 bases lay in between. The CDR3 runs to 15 residues. Germline V lookup: CDR1 GTSNPN, CDR2 SVGIG (reference sequence). CDR3 nucleotide sequence: TGTGCCTGGAGTGTGGCTATCTCTGGGGCCAACGTCCTGACTTTC. Its protein is CAWSVAISGANVLTF.

The chain uses TRBV5-1 and TRBJ2-3; 7 positions match TRBD1. Trimming at V came to 7 bases and at J to 0 bases, leaving 5 bases not matched to a gene. Germline V gene lookup returns CDR1 SGHRS and CDR2 YFSETQ. There are 14 residues in the CDR3. Here the CDR3 reads CASRTGSSTDTQYF. The DNA of the CDR3 is TGCGCCAGCCGGACAGGCTCTAGCACAGATACGCAGTATTTT. The variable domain in full, with the rest retrieved from reference TRBV5-1 and TRBJ2-3, is KAGVTQTPRYLIKTRGQQVTLSCSPISGHRSVSWYQQTPGQGLQFLFEYFSETQRNKGNFPGRFSGRQFSNSRSEMNVSTLELGDSALYLCASRTGSSTDTQYFGPGTRLTVL.

The chain links TRBV7-2 to TRBJ1-1, with no clear D. The CDR3 has 14 amino acids. V lost 2 bases and J 0 bases, leaving 7 bases between the germline ends. CDR1 and CDR2 from the germline V gene are SGHTA and FQGNSA. CDR3 amino acids: CASSLQHMNTEAFF. The DNA of the CDR3 is TGTGCCAGCAGCTTACAGCACATGAACACTGAAGCTTTCTTT.

This chain joins TRBV28 and TRBJ2-3; D is ambiguous. The CDR3 spans 12 residues. The V and J ends lost 5 bases and 4 bases respectively, with 7 bases between them. Germline assignment: CDR1 MDHEN and CDR2 SYDVKM. CDR3 nucleotide sequence: TGTGCCAGCAGTAGGTGGGCAGATACGCAGTATTTT. It yields the protein CASSRWADTQYF.

The V call is TRBV12-5, the J call TRBJ2-7, with D perhaps matching TRBD1 (7 bases). The CDR3 extends over 19 amino acids. The V gene's germline CDR1 is LGHNT and CDR2 FRNRAP. Trimming took off 6 bases at V and 1 base at J, with 28 bases between the two ends. CDR3 protein: CASGQRLQGLTGVSYEQYF. The CDR3 DNA reads as TGTGCTAGTGGCCAGCGACTACAGGGGTTAACGGGGGTTTCCTACGAGCAGTACTTC.

The V gene is TRBV7-2, the J gene TRBJ2-7, with 7 bases fitting TRBD1. V lost 5 bases, J lost 3 bases, and 4 bases stayed unmatched. The germline CDR1 and CDR2 sequences are SGHTA and FQGNSA. CDR3 length equals 13 residues. Here the CDR3 reads CASSLRDSYEQYF. In DNA form, the CDR3 reads TGTGCCAGCAGCCTCCGGGACAGCTACGAGCAGTACTTC.

The table lists this clone with a few counts. The V gene is TRBV3-1 (or the pseudogene TRBV3-2), the J gene TRBJ1-1; D not resolved. V dropped 2 bases and J dropped 5 bases, with 3 bases sitting between them. The V gene's germline CDR1 is LGHDT and CDR2 YNNKEL (reference sequence). The CDR3 spans 11 residues. The CDR3 protein is CASSQRTEAFF. In DNA form, the CDR3 reads TGTGCCAGCAGCCAAAGGACTGAAGCTTTCTTT.

This clone has only one observation. This chain links TRBV5-4 with TRBJ2-7; D unclear. Trimming pared 0 bases from V and 0 bases from J, leaving 7 bases between. This CDR3 is built from 14 residues. CDR1 is SGHNT and CDR2 is YYREEE in the germline V gene (reference sequence). CDR3 loop: CASSLEVSSYEQYF. The CDR3 DNA follows: TGTGCCAGCAGCTTGGAGGTCAGCTCCTACGAGCAGTACTTC.

J is TRBJ2-7 and V is TRBV19; D is unresolved. The germline V gene has CDR1 LNHDA and CDR2 SQIVND (reference sequence). The CDR3 contains 13 residues. The CDR3: CAKEPRILYEQYF. DNA for the CDR3: TGTGCAAAGGAGCCCAGGATCTTGTACGAGCAGTACTTC.

The V gene is TRBV30, the J gene TRBJ1-3; perhaps TRBD1 as D (6 bases). Between the trimmed V and J ends, which lost 2 bases and 0 bases, there was a span of 11 bases. From germline, CDR1 is GTSNPN and CDR2 SVGIG (reference sequence). CDR3 length: 15 amino acids. The CDR3: CAWSRGHLSGNTIYF. The CDR3 coding sequence is TGTGCCTGGAGTCGGGGACACCTCTCTGGAAACACCATATATTTT. Full variable domain (missing parts from reference TRBV30 and TRBJ1-3): SQTIHQWPATLVQPVGSPLSLECTVEGTSNPNLYWYRQAAGRGLQLLFYSVGIGQISSEVPQNLSASRPQDRQFILSSKKLLLSDSGFYLCAWSRGHLSGNTIYFGEGSWLTVV.

J is TRBJ1-1 and V is TRBV5-4; 7 bases agree with TRBD1. With 2 bases clipped from V and 1 base from J, the junction kept 2 bases outside the gene matches. The germline V gene encodes CDR1 SGHNT and CDR2 YYREEE (reference sequence). The CDR3 sequence is 14 residues long. CDR3 DNA sequence: TGTGCCAGCAGCTTCCGACAGGGGAACACTGAAGCTTTCTTT. Translated, it gives CASSFRQGNTEAFF. Combining the CDR3 with reference TRBV5-4 and TRBJ1-1 gives the whole variable domain ETGVTQSPTHLIKTRGQQVTLRCSSQSGHNTVSWYQQALGQGPQFIFQYYREEENGRGNFPPRFSGLQFPNYSSELNVNALELDDSALYLCASSFRQGNTEAFFGQGTRLTVV.

The chain couples TRBV27 to TRBJ1-2; no clear D. Trimming removed 6 bases at V and 2 bases at J, with 10 bases between. This CDR3 contains 13 residues. The germline V gene encodes CDR1 MNHEY and CDR2 SMNVEV (reference sequence). The CDR3 nucleotides are TGTGCCAGCAGCCCCGACCGAAACTATGGCTACACCTTC. Its protein product is CASSPDRNYGYTF.

The chain is built from TRBV7-2 and TRBJ2-5; TRBD2 matches at 8 bases. This CDR3 has 14 amino acids. Germline-derived CDR1 and CDR2 are SGHTA and FQGNSA. The V segment lost 7 bases and the J segment 5 bases; nucleotides outside the gene matches: 9. CDR3 sequence (DNA): TGTGCCAGCACAGCCGGGGGGGCACGTGAGACCCAGTACTTC. It translates to CASTAGGARETQYF.

As regards this clone: Sequence at one end of the junction differs from germline and may be a read error. The V call is TRBV24-1, the J call TRBJ1-2; weak D call: TRBD1 (6 bases). The CDR3 length is 14 residues. CDR1 is KGHDR, CDR2 SFDVKD, per germline. CDR3 sequence (DNA): TGTGCCACCAGAGATTCGACAGGAGCCTATGGCTACACCTTC. It is translated as CATRDSTGAYGYTF.

J is TRBJ1-2 and V is TRBV4-3; D gene ambiguous. Germline lookup yields CDR1 LGHNA and CDR2 YSLEER. Trimming pared 4 bases from V and 3 bases from J, leaving 15 bases between. The CDR3 has 15 residues. The DNA for the CDR3 is TGCGCCAGCAGCCCCTCTCATTCCCCTCACTATGGCTACACCTTC. Translated, it gives CASSPSHSPHYGYTF.